The T cell receptor beta chain described here comes from a study of CD8+ T cells in alopecia areata. Study-wide results and limits: Scalp clonality and expanded CD8+ clones among the top 100 fell significantly with tofacitinib.

For this clone: The antigen is not known.

In each case, RNA was isolated and then reverse transcribed into cDNA as the sequencing template. Sequencing used immunoSEQ multiplex PCR; TCRdb keeps in-frame clones, though not all of them. The table has more than 95,000 clones, approximately 60% seen once. Treatment here: oral pan-JAK inhibitor, 5-10 mg twice daily. V was shortened by 0 bases and J by 5 bases, with 7 bases between the two germline ends. This CDR3 has 13 amino acids. Germline CDR1 and CDR2: SGHTA and FQGNSA. V and J are TRBV7-2 and TRBJ1-1; D perhaps matches TRBD1 (5 bases). The sequences come from CD4+ T cells sorted from blood, collected at week 4, from a patient treated with tofacitinib. The receptor comes from a human donor with alopecia areata. DNA for the CDR3: TGTGCCAGCAGCTTAGCGCGGGGGACTGAAGCTTTCTTT. Translation gives CASSLARGTEAFF.